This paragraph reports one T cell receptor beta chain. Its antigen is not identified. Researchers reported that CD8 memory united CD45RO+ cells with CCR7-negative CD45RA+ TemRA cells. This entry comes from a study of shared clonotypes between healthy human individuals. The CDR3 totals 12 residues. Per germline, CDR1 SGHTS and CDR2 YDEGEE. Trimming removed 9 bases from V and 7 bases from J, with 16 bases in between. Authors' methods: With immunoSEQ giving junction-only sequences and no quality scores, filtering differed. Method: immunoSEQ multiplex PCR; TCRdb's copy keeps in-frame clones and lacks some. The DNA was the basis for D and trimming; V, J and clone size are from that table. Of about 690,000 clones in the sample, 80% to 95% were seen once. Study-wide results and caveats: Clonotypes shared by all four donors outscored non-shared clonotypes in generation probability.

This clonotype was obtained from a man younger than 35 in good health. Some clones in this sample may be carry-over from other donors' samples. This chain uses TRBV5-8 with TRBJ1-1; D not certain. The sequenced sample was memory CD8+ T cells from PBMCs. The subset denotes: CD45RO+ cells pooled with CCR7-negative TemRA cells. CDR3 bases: TGTGCCACCGCGTCTTACGTGGGTGAAGCTTTCTTT. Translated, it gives CATASYVGEAFF.